The 29 T cell receptor beta chains in this list originate from one sample, sequenced in a study of long-term antiretroviral therapy in people with HIV. Sequencing used immunoSEQ v3.0 at survey level. Assay: immunoSEQ multiplex PCR; the TCRdb copy retains only in-frame clones and omits some. The profile shows about 31,000 clones, roughly 88% of them singletons. Sequences were derived from unsorted PBMCs, sampled 0.8 years before starting antiretroviral therapy. Receptors were obtained from a man aged 18 to 29 with HIV.

Comment on this clone: The junction departs from the called germline gene at one end, perhaps through a read error. The V call is TRBV7-9, the J call TRBJ2-2; 7 bases match TRBD1. The CDR3 spans 13 residues. In germline, CDR1 is SEHNR, CDR2 FQNEAQ (reference sequence). The chain's CDR3 is CAFTQGNAGELFF. The CDR3 region has the DNA TGTGCCTTCACACAGGGGAACGCCGGGGAGCTGTTTTTT.

The J gene is TRBJ2-3, the V gene TRBV21-1; TRBD2 is the table's D call and was not checked against the DNA. TRBV21-1 is termed a pseudogene. This CDR3 has 19 amino acids. CDR3 loop: CASSPRARTSGRAPDTQYF. In DNA form, the CDR3 reads TGTGCCAGCAGTCCAAGGGCGCGGACTAGCGGGAGGGCCCCAGATACGCAGTATTTT.

The V call is TRBV25-1, the J call TRBJ2-7, with 7 bases aligning to TRBD1. The CDR3 contains 16 residues. Germline-derived CDR1 and CDR2 are MGHDK and SYGVNS. Unmatched junction bases numbered 15, after V lost 6 bases and J lost 4 bases. CDR3 sequence: CASSPGFQGVGYEQYF. The CDR3 DNA sequence: TGTGCCAGCAGCCCAGGGTTCCAGGGGGTCGGATACGAGCAGTACTTC.

This clone was counted a few times. The CDR3 is CASSPYGSRLGAFF. CDR3 in DNA: TGTGCCAGCTCCCCATACGGCTCGAGATTAGGAGCTTTCTTT. The chain employs TRBV18 and TRBJ1-1, with D unclear. Trimming pared 6 bases from V and 10 bases from J, leaving 21 bases between. The CDR3 runs to 14 residues. Germline loops: CDR1 KGHSH, CDR2 LQKENI.

The rearrangement links TRBV10-3 to TRBJ2-5; tentative D call: TRBD1 (5 bases). The CDR3 loop spans 13 amino acids. The V gene's germline CDR1 is ENHRY and CDR2 SYGVKD. The V end was cut by 10 bases, the J end by 0 bases, with 12 bases between. CDR3 region: CASGLGHQETQYF. The DNA for the CDR3 is TGTGCCAGTGGGTTGGGGCACCAAGAGACCCAGTACTTC.

This clone appeared a few times. The V call is TRBV2, the J call TRBJ1-1; D gene uncertain. Germline CDR1 SNHLY, CDR2 FYNNEI. The CDR3 covers 11 residues. V was cut by 4 bases and J by 3 bases, with 3 bases left in between. The CDR3 sequence: CASSVDTEAFF. CDR3 DNA sequence: TGTGCCAGCAGTGTGGACACTGAAGCTTTCTTT.

CDR3 amino acids: CSAGTIGRSGANVLTF. CDR3 bases: TGCAGCGCCGGGACCATAGGGAGGTCTGGGGCCAACGTCCTGACTTTC. The V call is TRBV29-1, the J call TRBJ2-6, with a possible D match to TRBD2 (6 bases). CDR3 length equals 16 residues. CDR1 and CDR2 (germline): SQVTM, ANQGSEA. V shed 7 bases and J shed 1 base, with 17 bases lying between them.

The J gene is TRBJ1-1, the V gene TRBV15; TRBD1 might be the D (6 bases). The CDR3 contains 14 residues. Trimming removed 5 bases at V and 9 bases at J, with 19 bases between. Germline V gene lookup returns CDR1 LNHNV and CDR2 YYDKDF (reference sequence). The CDR3 loop is CATSGEGPGAQAFF. Written as DNA, the CDR3 is TGTGCCACCAGCGGCGAAGGGCCGGGGGCCCAAGCTTTCTTT.

The chain has TRBV11-1 and TRBJ1-1; TRBD1 matches 8 bases. J lost 1 base, V lost 9 bases, and 7 bases had no gene match. Germline-derived CDR1 and CDR2 are SGHAT and FQDESV (reference sequence). CDR3 size: 14 residues. The CDR3 nucleotides are TGTGCCAGTATGTCAGGACAGGGGAACACTGAAGCTTTCTTT. This gives the protein CASMSGQGNTEAFF. The variable domain in full, with the rest retrieved from reference TRBV11-1 and TRBJ1-1, is EAEVAQSPRYKITEKSQAVAFWCDPISGHATLYWYRQILGQGPELLVQFQDESVVDDSQLPKDRFSAERLKGVDSTLKIQPAELGDSAMYLCASMSGQGNTEAFFGQGTRLTVV.

This rearrangement joins TRBV19 to TRBJ2-5; D may correspond to TRBD1 or TRBD2 (5 bases each). Germline CDR1 is LNHDA and CDR2 is SQIVND (reference sequence). Trimming pared 3 bases from V and 5 bases from J, leaving 16 bases between. The CDR3 spans 15 residues. This chain's CDR3 is CASSIRDPVVETQYF. CDR3 nucleotides: TGTGCCAGTAGTATTAGGGACCCGGTTGTTGAGACCCAGTACTTC.

This clone was found a few times. The chain uses TRBV28 and TRBJ2-7, with a tentative D call TRBD1 (6 bases). Germline loops: CDR1 MDHEN, CDR2 SYDVKM. This CDR3 spans 13 amino acids. Between the trimmed V and J ends, which lost 3 bases and 3 bases, there was a span of 9 bases. In DNA, the CDR3 is TGTGCCAGCAGTTTTGGGACAAACTACGAGCAGTACTTC. As protein: CASSFGTNYEQYF.

The chain has TRBV13 and TRBJ1-1, with TRBD1 matching over 11 bases. V lost 2 bases, J lost 3 bases, and 11 bases stayed unmatched. The germline V gene encodes CDR1 PRHDT and CDR2 FYEKMQ (reference sequence). There are 18 residues in the CDR3. CDR3 nucleotide sequence: TGTGCCAGCAGCTTACGTGGACAGGGGGCGGGAAGGGACACTGAAGCTTTCTTT. Protein product: CASSLRGQGAGRDTEAFF.

The gene calls are TRBV11-2 and TRBJ2-2; D is undetermined. The CDR3 consists of 13 residues. V gave up 5 bases and J gave up 5 bases, with 9 bases separating them. CDR1 is SGHAT, CDR2 FQNNGV, per germline. This chain's CDR3 is CASSRHETGELFF. The CDR3 nucleotides are TGTGCCAGCAGCCGCCACGAGACCGGGGAGCTGTTTTTT.

The chain recombines TRBV19 with TRBJ1-2; no firm D call. Trimming took 5 bases from V and 0 from J, leaving 16 bases between them. The CDR3 is made up of 16 amino acids. CDR1 is LNHDA and CDR2 is SQIVND in the germline V gene (reference sequence). CDR3 sequence: CASSGESIRANYGYTF. The CDR3 bases are TGTGCCAGTAGTGGGGAGTCCATACGAGCTAACTATGGCTACACCTTC.

The chain employs TRBV19 and TRBJ2-7; D might be TRBD1 (6 bases). Germline CDR1 is LNHDA and CDR2 is SQIVND (reference sequence). V gave up 5 bases and J gave up 2 bases, with 13 bases separating them. The CDR3 sequence is 14 residues long. The CDR3 protein is CASSGQSSTYEQYF. In nucleotides, the CDR3 is TGTGCCAGTAGTGGACAGTCCAGCACCTACGAGCAGTACTTC.

V and J are TRBV11-2 and TRBJ2-7; tentative D call: TRBD1 (6 bases). The CDR3 consists of 14 residues. The germline CDR1 and CDR2 sequences are SGHAT and FQNNGV. V was clipped by 4 bases and J by 3 bases, with 13 bases between them. CDR3 sequence: CASSSSTGFYEQYF. The CDR3 DNA is TGTGCCAGCAGCTCATCGACAGGTTTCTACGAGCAGTACTTC.

This CDR3 is CASSARDAGGAEAFF. CDR3 DNA: TGTGCCAGCAGCGCCCGAGATGCGGGCGGCGCTGAAGCTTTCTTT. The gene calls are TRBV9 and TRBJ1-1, with D hard to call. Per germline, CDR1 SGDLS and CDR2 YYNGEE. The CDR3 is made up of 15 amino acids. V was pared by 3 bases and J by 6 bases, with 18 bases between.

The J gene is TRBJ1-1, the V gene TRBV6-6; 7 bases are a match to TRBD1. V lost 4 bases and J lost 5; bases outside the gene matches: 13. CDR3 length equals 16 residues. The germline gives CDR1 MNHNY, CDR2 SVGAGI (reference sequence). For the CDR3, the DNA is TGTGCCAGCAGTTTAGAGTGGGGACAGTTGGGGACTGAAGCTTTCTTT. Translating it yields CASSLEWGQLGTEAFF.

The V gene is TRBV14, the J gene TRBJ2-7, with 10 bases aligning to TRBD1. The CDR3 extends over 14 amino acids. Germline V gene sequence: CDR1 SGHDN, CDR2 FVKESK. J lost 4 bases, V lost 1 base, and 1 base had no gene match. The chain's CDR3 is CASSQGDRGYEQYF. Written as DNA, the CDR3 is TGTGCCAGCAGCCAAGGGGACAGGGGATACGAGCAGTACTTC.

The J gene is TRBJ1-2, the V gene TRBV29-1; no clear D gene. The CDR3 runs to 11 residues. The germline V and J ends were trimmed by 6 bases and 8 bases, with 13 bases remaining between them. Germline V gene sequence: CDR1 SQVTM, CDR2 ANQGSEA. CDR3 DNA sequence: TGCAGCGTCCCCCTGGCGGGCGGCTACACCTTC. Encoded protein: CSVPLAGGYTF.

The count of this clone is one. The chain joins TRBV6-5 to TRBJ2-1; 9 bases line up with TRBD2. The CDR3 has 13 residues. The V and J ends lost 6 bases and 11 bases, in that order; junction bases with no gene match: 8. Per the germline V gene, CDR1 is MNHEY and CDR2 is SVGAGI. CDR3 protein: CASSPGLAYQQFF. CDR3 nucleotide sequence: TGTGCCAGCAGCCCGGGACTAGCCTATCAGCAGTTCTTC.

This chain links TRBV4-2 with TRBJ2-7; D remains unclear. The V gene's germline CDR1 is LGHNA and CDR2 YNFKEQ. V lost 1 base and J 1 base, leaving 14 bases between the germline ends. The CDR3 spans 16 residues. CDR3 region: CASSQVSIPISYEQYF. As DNA, the CDR3 is TGTGCCAGCAGCCAAGTTAGCATACCCATTTCCTACGAGCAGTACTTC.

A single count supports this clone. The chain is built from TRBV7-9 and TRBJ2-7; 7 bases are a match to TRBD1. V lost 1 base to trimming and J lost 5 bases; unmatched junction nucleotides: 5. CDR3 length: 14 residues. Germline V gene lookup returns CDR1 SEHNR and CDR2 FQNEAQ (reference sequence). In DNA form, the CDR3 reads TGTGCCAGCAGCTTAGGAACAGGGGACGACGAGCAGTACTTC. Amino acids: CASSLGTGDDEQYF. The full variable domain, its missing parts supplied by reference TRBV7-9 and TRBJ2-7, is DTGVSQNPRHKITKRGQNVTFRCDPISEHNRLYWYRQTLGQGPEFLTYFQNEAQLEKSRLLSDRFSAERPKGSFSTLEIQRTEQGDSAMYLCASSLGTGDDEQYFGPGTRLTVT.

This clone was seen more than once but under ten times. This chain links TRBV7-9 with TRBJ1-2, with no clear D. This CDR3 is built from 14 residues. Germline V CDR1 and CDR2: SEHNR, FQNEAQ (reference sequence). Trimming shortened V by 4 bases and J by 7 bases, and 16 bases separated the two germline ends. CDR3 loop: CASSSTTGVSGYTF. DNA for the CDR3: TGTGCCAGCAGCTCAACGACCGGGGTTAGTGGCTACACCTTC.

V and J are TRBV5-1 and TRBJ2-1; TRBD1 matches 8 bases. This CDR3 contains 16 residues. The J segment lost 6 bases and the V segment lost 0 bases, leaving 8 bases of the junction unmatched. The V gene's germline CDR1 is SGHRS and CDR2 YFSETQ. This chain's CDR3 is CASSLAYRGVVNEQFF. DNA for the CDR3: TGCGCCAGCAGCTTGGCGTACAGGGGGGTAGTCAATGAGCAGTTCTTC.

This clone was seen once. The CDR3 sequence is CATSRDAGTSVPYEQYF. The CDR3 DNA reads TGTGCCACCAGCAGAGATGCGGGGACGAGTGTACCCTACGAGCAGTACTTC. The rearrangement uses TRBV15 and TRBJ2-7; weak D call: TRBD2 (6 bases). Germline loops: CDR1 LNHNV, CDR2 YYDKDF (reference sequence). Trimming took 0 bases from V and 2 from J, leaving 17 bases between them. The CDR3 sequence is 17 residues long.

The chain is built from TRBV6-1 and TRBJ2-2; TRBD1 might be the D (6 bases). The CDR3 is 14 amino acids. Germline values: CDR1 MNHNS, CDR2 SASEGT. Trimming took off 7 bases at V and 2 bases at J, with 11 bases between the two ends. The CDR3 loop reads CASNPGHNTGELFF. CDR3 DNA sequence: TGTGCCAGCAACCCGGGACATAACACCGGGGAGCTGTTTTTT.

This sequence joins TRBV7-6 and TRBJ1-5; 7 bases map to TRBD1. The CDR3 totals 15 residues. Germline V CDR1 and CDR2: SGHVS, FNYEAQ. Germline trimming cut 1 base from V and 3 bases from J; bases unmatched to any gene: 3. CDR3 nucleotides: TGTGCCAGCAGCTTAGACAGGGGACTCAATCAGCCCCAGCATTTT. The encoded protein is CASSLDRGLNQPQHF.

The V and J genes are TRBV5-1 and TRBJ2-1; no definite D call. Looked up from germline, CDR1 is SGHRS and CDR2 is YFSETQ. V was cut by 5 bases and J by 6 bases, with 12 bases left in between. CDR3 size: 13 residues. Here the CDR3 reads CASRWETLNEQFF. CDR3 bases: TGCGCCAGCAGGTGGGAAACACTCAATGAGCAGTTCTTC. Filled out from reference TRBV5-1 and TRBJ2-1, the complete variable domain reads KAGVTQTPRYLIKTRGQQVTLSCSPISGHRSVSWYQQTPGQGLQFLFEYFSETQRNKGNFPGRFSGRQFSNSRSEMNVSTLELGDSALYLCASRWETLNEQFFGPGTRLTVL.